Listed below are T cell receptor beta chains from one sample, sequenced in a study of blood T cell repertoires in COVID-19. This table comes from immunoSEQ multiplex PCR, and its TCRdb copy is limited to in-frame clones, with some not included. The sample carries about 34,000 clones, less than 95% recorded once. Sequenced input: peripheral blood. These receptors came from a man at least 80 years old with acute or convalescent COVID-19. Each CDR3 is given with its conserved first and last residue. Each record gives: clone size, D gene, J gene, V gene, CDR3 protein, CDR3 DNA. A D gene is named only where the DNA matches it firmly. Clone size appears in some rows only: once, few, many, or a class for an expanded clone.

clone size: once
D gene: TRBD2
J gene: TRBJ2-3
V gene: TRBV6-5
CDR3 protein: CASSLGISGGSDTQYF
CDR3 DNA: TGTGCCAGCAGTTTAGGTATTAGCGGGGGTTCAGATACGCAGTATTTT

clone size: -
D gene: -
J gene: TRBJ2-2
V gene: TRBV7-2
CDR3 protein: CASSWGHNTGELFF
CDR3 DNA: TGTGCCAGCAGCTGGGGACATAACACCGGGGAGCTGTTTTTT

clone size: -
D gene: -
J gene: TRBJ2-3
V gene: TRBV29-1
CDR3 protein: CSVEDGPNTDTQYF
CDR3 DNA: TGCAGCGTTGAAGATGGCCCAAACACAGATACGCAGTATTTT

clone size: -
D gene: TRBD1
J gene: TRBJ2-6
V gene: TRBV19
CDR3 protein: CASSRGQGTSGANVLTF
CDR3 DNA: TGTGCCAGTAGTCGCGGACAGGGGACCTCTGGGGCCAACGTCCTGACTTTC

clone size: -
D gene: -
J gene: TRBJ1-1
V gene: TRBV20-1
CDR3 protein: CSASPRTEAFF
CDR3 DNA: TGCAGTGCTTCACCGAGGACTGAAGCTTTCTTT

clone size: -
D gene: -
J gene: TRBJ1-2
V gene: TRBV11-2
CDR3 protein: CASSSLGLDYGYTF
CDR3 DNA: TGTGCCAGCAGCTCCCTCGGGTTGGACTATGGCTACACCTTC

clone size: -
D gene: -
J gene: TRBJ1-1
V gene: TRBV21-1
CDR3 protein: CASSKKFPAGVTEAFF
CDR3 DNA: TGTGCCAGCAGCAAAAAATTCCCGGCAGGGGTCACTGAAGCTTTCTTT

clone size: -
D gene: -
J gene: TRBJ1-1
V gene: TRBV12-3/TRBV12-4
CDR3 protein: CASSLAGPEAFF
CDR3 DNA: TGTGCCAGCAGTTTGGCGGGCCCTGAAGCTTTCTTT

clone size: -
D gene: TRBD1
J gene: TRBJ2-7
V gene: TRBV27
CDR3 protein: CASSPLGGAGEQYF
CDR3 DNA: TGTGCCAGCTCCCCTCTAGGGGGCGCCGGCGAGCAGTACTTC

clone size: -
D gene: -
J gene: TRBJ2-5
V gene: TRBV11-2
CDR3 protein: CASSLRQVWQETQYF
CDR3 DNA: TGTGCCAGCAGCCTAAGACAGGTCTGGCAAGAGACCCAGTACTTC

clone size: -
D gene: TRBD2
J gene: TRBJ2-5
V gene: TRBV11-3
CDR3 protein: CASSPGTSGGETQYF
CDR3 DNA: TGTGCCAGCTCCCCTGGGACTAGCGGGGGAGAGACCCAGTACTTC

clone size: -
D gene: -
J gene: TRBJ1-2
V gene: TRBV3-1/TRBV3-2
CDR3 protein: CASSQDPRGTYGYTF
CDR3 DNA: TGTGCCAGCAGCCAAGATCCCAGGGGTACCTATGGCTACACCTTC

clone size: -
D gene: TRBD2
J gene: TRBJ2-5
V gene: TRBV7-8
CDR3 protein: CASGEGTQYF
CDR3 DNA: TGTGCCAGCGGGGAGGGGACCCAGTACTTC

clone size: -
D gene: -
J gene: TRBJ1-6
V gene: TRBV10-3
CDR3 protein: CAISGSSPNNSPLHF
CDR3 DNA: TGTGCCATCAGTGGGAGCAGTCCAAATAATTCACCCCTCCACTTT

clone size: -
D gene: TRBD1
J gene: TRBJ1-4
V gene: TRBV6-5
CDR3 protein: CASTRTGDNEKLFF
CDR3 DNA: TGTGCCAGCACCAGGACAGGGGATAATGAAAAACTGTTTTTT

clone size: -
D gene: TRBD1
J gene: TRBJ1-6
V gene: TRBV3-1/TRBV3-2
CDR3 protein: CASSPPGQGRSPLHF
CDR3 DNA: TGTGCCAGCAGCCCACCGGGACAGGGAAGGTCACCCCTCCACTTT

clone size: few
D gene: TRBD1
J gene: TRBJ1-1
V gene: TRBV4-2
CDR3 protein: CASSVLQGGTEAFF
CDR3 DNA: TGTGCCAGCAGCGTCCTACAGGGGGGCACTGAAGCTTTCTTT

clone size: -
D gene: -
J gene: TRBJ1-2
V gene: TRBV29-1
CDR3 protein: CSAEGSYGYTF
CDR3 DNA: TGCAGCGCCGAGGGCTCCTATGGCTACACCTTC